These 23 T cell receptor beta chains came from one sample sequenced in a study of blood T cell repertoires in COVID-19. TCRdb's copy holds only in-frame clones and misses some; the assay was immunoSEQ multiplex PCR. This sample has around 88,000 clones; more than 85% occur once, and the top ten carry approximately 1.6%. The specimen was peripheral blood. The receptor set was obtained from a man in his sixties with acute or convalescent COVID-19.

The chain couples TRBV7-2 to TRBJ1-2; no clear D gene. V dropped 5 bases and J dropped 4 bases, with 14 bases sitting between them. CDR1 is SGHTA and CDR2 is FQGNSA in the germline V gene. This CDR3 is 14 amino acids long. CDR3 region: CASSLVRESYGYTF. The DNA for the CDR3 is TGTGCCAGCAGCCTCGTTCGGGAGTCCTATGGCTACACCTTC. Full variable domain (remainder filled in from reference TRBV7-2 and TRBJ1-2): GAGVSQSPSNKVTEKGKDVELRCDPISGHTALYWYRQSLGQGLEFLIYFQGNSAPDKSGLPSDRFSAERTGGSVSTLTIQRTQQEDSAVYLCASSLVRESYGYTFGSGTRLTVV.

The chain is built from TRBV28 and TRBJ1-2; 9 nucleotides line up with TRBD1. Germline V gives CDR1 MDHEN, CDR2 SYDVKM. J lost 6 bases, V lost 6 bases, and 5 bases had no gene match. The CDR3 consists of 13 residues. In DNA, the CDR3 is TGTGCCAGCAGCCGGACAGGGGTTAATGGCTACACCTTC. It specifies CASSRTGVNGYTF.

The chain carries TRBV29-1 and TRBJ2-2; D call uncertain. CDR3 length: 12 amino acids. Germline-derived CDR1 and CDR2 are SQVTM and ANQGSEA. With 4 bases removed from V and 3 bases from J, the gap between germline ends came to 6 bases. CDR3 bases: TGCAGCGTTGCCCCTCACACCGGGGAGCTGTTTTTT. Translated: CSVAPHTGELFF.

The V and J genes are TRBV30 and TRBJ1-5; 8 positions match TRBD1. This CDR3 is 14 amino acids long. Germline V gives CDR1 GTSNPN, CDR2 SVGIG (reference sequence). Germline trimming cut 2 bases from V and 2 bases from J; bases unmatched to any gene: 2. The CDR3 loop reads CAWSQDRGNQPQHF. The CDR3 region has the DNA TGTGCCTGGAGTCAGGACAGGGGCAATCAGCCCCAGCATTTT.

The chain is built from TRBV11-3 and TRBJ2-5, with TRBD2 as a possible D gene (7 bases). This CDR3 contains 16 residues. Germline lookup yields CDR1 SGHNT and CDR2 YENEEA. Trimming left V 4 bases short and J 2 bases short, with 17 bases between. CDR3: CASSYLGGGRQETQYF. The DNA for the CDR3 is TGTGCCAGCAGCTACCTTGGGGGGGGGCGTCAAGAGACCCAGTACTTC.

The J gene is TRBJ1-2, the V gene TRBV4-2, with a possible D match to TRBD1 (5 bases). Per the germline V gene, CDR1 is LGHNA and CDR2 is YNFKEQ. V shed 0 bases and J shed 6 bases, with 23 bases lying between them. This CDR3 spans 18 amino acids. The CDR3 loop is CASSQDILVGSSGDGYTF. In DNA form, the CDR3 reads TGTGCCAGCAGCCAAGACATACTAGTCGGGTCCTCGGGGGATGGCTACACCTTC.

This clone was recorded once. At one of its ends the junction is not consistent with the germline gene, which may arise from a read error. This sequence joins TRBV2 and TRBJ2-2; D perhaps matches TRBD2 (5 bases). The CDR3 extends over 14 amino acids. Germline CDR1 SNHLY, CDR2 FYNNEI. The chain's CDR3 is CASSEGRNTGELFF. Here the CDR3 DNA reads TGTGCCAGCAGCGAAGGGAGGAACACCGGGGAGCTGTTTTTT.

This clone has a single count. The CDR3 nucleotides are TGTGCTAGTGGTCTCATACAGGGAGCGAACACCGGGGAGCTGTTTTTT. Encoded protein: CASGLIQGANTGELFF. The chain is built from TRBV12-5 and TRBJ2-2; TRBD1 is a possible D gene (6 bases). The germline CDR1 and CDR2 sequences are LGHNT and FRNRAP. CDR3 size: 16 residues. The V and J ends lost 5 bases and 0 bases respectively, with 13 bases between them. The entire variable domain, with the rest obtained from reference TRBV12-5 and TRBJ2-2, is as follows: DARVTQTPRHKVTEMGQEVTMRCQPILGHNTVFWYRQTMMQGLELLAYFRNRAPLDDSGMPKDRFSAEMPDATLATLKIQPSEPRDSAVYFCASGLIQGANTGELFFGEGSRLTVL.

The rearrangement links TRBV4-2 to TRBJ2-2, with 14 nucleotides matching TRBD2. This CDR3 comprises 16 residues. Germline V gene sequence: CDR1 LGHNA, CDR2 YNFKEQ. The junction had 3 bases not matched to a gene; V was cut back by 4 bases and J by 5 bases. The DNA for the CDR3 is TGTGCCAGCAGCCGACTAGCGGGAGGGCGGACCGGGGAGCTGTTTTTT. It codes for CASSRLAGGRTGELFF.

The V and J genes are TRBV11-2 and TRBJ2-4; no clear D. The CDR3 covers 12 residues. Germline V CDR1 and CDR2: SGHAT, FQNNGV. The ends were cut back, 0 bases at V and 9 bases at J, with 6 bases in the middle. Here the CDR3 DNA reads TGTGCCAGCAGCTTAGATAATGTCATTCAGTACTTC. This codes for CASSLDNVIQYF.

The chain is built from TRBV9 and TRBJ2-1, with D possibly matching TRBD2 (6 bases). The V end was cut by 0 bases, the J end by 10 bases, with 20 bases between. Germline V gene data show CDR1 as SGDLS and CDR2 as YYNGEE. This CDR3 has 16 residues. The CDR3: CASSVASLGGTVEQFF. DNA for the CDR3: TGTGCCAGCAGCGTAGCTAGTCTAGGAGGGACCGTAGAGCAGTTCTTC. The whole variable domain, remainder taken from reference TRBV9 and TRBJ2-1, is DSGVTQTPKHLITATGQRVTLRCSPRSGDLSVYWYQQSLDQGLQFLIQYYNGEERAKGNILERFSAQQFPDLHSELNLSSLELGDSALYFCASSVASLGGTVEQFFGPGTRLTVL.

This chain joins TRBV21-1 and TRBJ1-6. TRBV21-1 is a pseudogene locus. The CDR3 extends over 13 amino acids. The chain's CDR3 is CARGPGENSPLHF. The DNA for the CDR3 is TGTGCCCGCGGGCCGGGCGAGAATTCACCCCTCCACTTT.

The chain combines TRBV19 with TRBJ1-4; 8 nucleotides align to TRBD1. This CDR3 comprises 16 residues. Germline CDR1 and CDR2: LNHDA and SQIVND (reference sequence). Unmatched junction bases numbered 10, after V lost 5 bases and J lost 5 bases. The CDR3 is CASSLSKTGENEKLFF. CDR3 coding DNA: TGTGCCAGTAGTCTAAGTAAGACAGGGGAGAATGAAAAACTGTTTTTT.

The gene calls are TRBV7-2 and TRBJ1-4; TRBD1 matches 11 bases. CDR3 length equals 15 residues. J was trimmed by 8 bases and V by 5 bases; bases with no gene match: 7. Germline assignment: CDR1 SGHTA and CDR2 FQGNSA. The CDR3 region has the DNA TGTGCCAGCAGCCAGGGGACAGGGGGAAGGGAAAAACTGTTTTTT. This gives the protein CASSQGTGGREKLFF. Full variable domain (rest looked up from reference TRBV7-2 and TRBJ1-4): GAGVSQSPSNKVTEKGKDVELRCDPISGHTALYWYRQSLGQGLEFLIYFQGNSAPDKSGLPSDRFSAERTGGSVSTLTIQRTQQEDSAVYLCASSQGTGGREKLFFGSGTQLSVL.

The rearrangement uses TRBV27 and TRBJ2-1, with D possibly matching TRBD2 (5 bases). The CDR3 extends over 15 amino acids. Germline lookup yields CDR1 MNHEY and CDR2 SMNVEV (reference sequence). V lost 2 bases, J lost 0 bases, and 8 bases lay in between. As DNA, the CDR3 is TGTGCCAGCAGTTTAAAACTAGACTCCTACAATGAGCAGTTCTTC. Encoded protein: CASSLKLDSYNEQFF.

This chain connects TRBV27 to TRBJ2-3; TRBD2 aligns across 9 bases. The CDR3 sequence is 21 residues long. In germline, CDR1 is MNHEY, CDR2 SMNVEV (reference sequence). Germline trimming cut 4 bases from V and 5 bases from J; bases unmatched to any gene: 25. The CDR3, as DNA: TGTGCCAGCAGTTCTCTCCCCGGCCCTACCCTTGTAGCGGGAGTTAGAGATACGCAGTATTTT. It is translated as CASSSLPGPTLVAGVRDTQYF.

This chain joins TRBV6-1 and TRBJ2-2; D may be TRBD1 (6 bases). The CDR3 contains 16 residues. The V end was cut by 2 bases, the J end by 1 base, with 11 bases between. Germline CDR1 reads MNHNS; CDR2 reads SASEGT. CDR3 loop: CASSEIGTQNTGELFF. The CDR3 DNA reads TGTGCCAGCAGTGAAATCGGGACACAGAACACCGGGGAGCTGTTTTTT.

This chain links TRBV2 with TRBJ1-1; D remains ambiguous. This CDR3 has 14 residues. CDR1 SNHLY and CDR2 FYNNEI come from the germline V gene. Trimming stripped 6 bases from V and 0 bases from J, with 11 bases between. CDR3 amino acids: CASRWVGLNTEAFF. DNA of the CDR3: TGTGCCAGCAGATGGGTGGGCTTGAACACTGAAGCTTTCTTT.

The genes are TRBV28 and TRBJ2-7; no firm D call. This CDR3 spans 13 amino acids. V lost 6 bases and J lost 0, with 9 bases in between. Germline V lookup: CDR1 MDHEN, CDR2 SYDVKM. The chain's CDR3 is CASRPLASYEQYF. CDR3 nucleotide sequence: TGTGCCAGCAGGCCATTGGCCTCCTACGAGCAGTACTTC. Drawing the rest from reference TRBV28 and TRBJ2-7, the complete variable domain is DVKVTQSSRYLVKRTGEKVFLECVQDMDHENMFWYRQDPGLGLRLIYFSYDVKMKEKGDIPEGYSVSREKKERFSLILESASTNQTSMYLCASRPLASYEQYFGPGTRLTVT.

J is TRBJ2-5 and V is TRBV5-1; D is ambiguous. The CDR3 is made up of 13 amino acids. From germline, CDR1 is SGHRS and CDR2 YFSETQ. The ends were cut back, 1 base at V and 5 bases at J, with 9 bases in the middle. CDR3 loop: CASSLNVRETQYF. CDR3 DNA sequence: TGCGCCAGCAGCTTGAACGTTCGGGAGACCCAGTACTTC.

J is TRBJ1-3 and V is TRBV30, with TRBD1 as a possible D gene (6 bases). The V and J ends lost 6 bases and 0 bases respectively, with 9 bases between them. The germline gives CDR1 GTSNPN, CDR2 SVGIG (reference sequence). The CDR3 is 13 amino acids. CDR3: CACLQGSGNTIYF. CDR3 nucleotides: TGTGCCTGCCTACAGGGCTCTGGAAACACCATATATTTT. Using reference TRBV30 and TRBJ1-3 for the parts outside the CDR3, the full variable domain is SQTIHQWPATLVQPVGSPLSLECTVEGTSNPNLYWYRQAAGRGLQLLFYSVGIGQISSEVPQNLSASRPQDRQFILSSKKLLLSDSGFYLCACLQGSGNTIYFGEGSWLTVV.

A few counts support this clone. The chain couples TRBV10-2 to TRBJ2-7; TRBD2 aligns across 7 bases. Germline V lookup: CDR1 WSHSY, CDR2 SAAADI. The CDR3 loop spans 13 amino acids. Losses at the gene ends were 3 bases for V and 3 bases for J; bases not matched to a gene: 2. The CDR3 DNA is TGCGCCAGCAGTGATGGGGGGGACTACGAGCAGTACTTC. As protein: CASSDGGDYEQYF.

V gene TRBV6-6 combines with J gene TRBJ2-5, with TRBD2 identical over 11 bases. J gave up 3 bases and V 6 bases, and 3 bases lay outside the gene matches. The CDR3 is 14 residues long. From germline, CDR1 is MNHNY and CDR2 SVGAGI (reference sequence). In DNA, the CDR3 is TGTGCCAGCAGACCGGGACTAGCGGAAGAGACCCAGTACTTC. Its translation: CASRPGLAEETQYF.